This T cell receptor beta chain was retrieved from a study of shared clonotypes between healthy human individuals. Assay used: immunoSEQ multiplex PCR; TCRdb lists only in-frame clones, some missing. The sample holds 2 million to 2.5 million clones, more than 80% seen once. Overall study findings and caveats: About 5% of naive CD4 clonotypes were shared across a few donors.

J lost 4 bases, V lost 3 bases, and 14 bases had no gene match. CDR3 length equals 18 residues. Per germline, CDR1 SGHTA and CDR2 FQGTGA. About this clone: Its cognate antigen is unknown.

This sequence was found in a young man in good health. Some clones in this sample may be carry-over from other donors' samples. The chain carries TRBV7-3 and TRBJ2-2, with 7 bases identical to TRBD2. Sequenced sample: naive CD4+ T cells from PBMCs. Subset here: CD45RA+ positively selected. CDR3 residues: CASSLGRVQRPGTGELFF. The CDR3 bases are TGTGCCAGCAGCTTGGGGAGGGTACAGAGGCCCGGCACCGGGGAGCTGTTTTTT.